This TCR beta chain was recovered during a study of T cells in Graves' hyperthyroidism and ophthalmopathy. General observations from the study: Most clonotypes expanded in the thyroid (above 0.001) were also present in blood.

Each diagnosis was grounded in clinical symptoms, serum thyroxine and TRAb, thyroid ultrasound, and orbital computed tomography. RNA transcripts served as the template for amplifying TCR beta CDR3 regions. With the HTBI primer set, the TCR CDR3 went through a first round of RT-PCR. TCRdb re-called the multiplex PCR reads with MiXCR, one entry per CDR3 protein. Of over 250,000 distinct CDR3 sequences listed, approximately 15% are singletons. The CDR3 spans 14 residues. The V and J ends lost 1 base and 4 bases respectively, with 10 bases between them. The germline V gene has CDR1 SGHAT and CDR2 FQNNGV. The table lists this clonotype with many counts. The antigen remains undetermined.

The V and J genes are TRBV11-2 and TRBJ1-1; D remains unclear. This receptor was taken from a woman between 55 and 75 years old with Graves' ophthalmopathy. What was sequenced was blood. The CDR3 DNA reads as TGTGCCAGCAGCTTAGCGGGTAAGGGCACTGAAGCTTTCTTT. This encodes CASSLAGKGTEAFF.